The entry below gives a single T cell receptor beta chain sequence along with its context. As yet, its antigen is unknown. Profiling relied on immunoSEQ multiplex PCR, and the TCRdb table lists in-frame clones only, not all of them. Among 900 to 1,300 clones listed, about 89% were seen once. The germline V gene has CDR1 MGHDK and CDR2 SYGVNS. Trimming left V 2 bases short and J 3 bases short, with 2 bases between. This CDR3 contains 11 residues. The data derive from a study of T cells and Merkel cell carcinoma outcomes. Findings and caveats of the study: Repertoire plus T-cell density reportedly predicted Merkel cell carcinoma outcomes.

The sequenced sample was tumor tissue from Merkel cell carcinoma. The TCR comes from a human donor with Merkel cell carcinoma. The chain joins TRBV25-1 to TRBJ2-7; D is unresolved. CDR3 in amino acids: CASSENYEQYF. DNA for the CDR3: TGTGCCAGCAGTGAAAACTACGAGCAGTACTTC.